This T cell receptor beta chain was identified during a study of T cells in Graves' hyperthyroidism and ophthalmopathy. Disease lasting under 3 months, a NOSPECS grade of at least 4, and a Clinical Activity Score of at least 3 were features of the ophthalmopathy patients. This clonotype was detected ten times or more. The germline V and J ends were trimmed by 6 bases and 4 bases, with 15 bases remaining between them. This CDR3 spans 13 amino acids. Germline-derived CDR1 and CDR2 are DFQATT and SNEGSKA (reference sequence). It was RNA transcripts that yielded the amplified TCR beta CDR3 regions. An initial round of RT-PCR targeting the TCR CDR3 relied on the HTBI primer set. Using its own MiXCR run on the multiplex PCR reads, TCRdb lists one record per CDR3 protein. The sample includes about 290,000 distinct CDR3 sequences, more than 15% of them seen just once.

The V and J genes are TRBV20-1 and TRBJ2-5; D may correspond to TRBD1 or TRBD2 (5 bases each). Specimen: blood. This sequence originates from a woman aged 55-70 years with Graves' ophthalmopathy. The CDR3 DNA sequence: TGCAGTGCCAGGGACGCACATGGAGAGACCCAGTACTTC. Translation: CSARDAHGETQYF.